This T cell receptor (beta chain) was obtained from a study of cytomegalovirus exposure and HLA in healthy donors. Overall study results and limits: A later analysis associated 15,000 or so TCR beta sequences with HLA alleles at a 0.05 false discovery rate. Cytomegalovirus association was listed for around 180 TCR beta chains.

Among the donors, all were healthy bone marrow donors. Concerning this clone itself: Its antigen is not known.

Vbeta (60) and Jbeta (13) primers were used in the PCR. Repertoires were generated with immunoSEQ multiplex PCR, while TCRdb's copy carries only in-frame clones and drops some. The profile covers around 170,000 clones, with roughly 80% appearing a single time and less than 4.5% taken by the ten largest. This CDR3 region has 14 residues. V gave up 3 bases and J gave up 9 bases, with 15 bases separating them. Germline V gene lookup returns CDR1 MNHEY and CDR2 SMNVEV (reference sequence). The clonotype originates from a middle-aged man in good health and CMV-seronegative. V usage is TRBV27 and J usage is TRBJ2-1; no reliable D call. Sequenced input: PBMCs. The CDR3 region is CASSFFDGESEQFF. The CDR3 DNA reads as TGTGCCAGCAGTTTCTTTGACGGAGAGAGTGAGCAGTTCTTC.